The clone carrying this T cell receptor (beta chain) was seen more than once but under ten times. Using its own MiXCR run on the 5' RACE reads, TCRdb lists one record per CDR3 protein. The table records more than 90,000 distinct CDR3 sequences, roughly 13% of them present only once. This sample is drawn from a study of early T cells in non-severe SARS-CoV-2 infection. V was clipped by 3 bases and J by 4 bases, with 18 bases between them. From germline, CDR1 is MDHEN and CDR2 SYDVKM. This CDR3 spans 16 amino acids. This TCR was sampled from an adult who was a healthcare worker with PCR-confirmed SARS-CoV-2 infection or an uninfected control (not recorded which). The V and J genes are TRBV28 and TRBJ1-1; D remains ambiguous. Sequencing used whole blood. The CDR3 nucleotides read TGTGCCAGCAGTTTTGAACCCATTCTTACCGGCACTGAAGCTTTCTTT. Protein: CASSFEPILTGTEAFF.